The next 25 T cell receptor beta chains were all read from a single sample in a study of shared clonotypes between healthy human individuals. Libraries were prepared by immunoSEQ multiplex PCR; TCRdb keeps only in-frame clonotypes and omits some of them. The sample has a few hundred thousand clones; 97% are singletons. Sequencing used naive CD4+ T cells sorted from blood. Subset reported: CD45RA+ positively selected. These receptors originate from a woman younger than 45 in good health.

Written as DNA, the CDR3 is TGCGCCAGCAGCTCGGTTGGACAGGACTACGAGCAGTACTTC. It is translated as CASSSVGQDYEQYF. The J gene is TRBJ2-7, the V gene TRBV5-1, with TRBD1 identical over 7 bases. This CDR3 region has 14 residues. Germline CDR1 is SGHRS and CDR2 is YFSETQ. The junction had 6 bases not matched to a gene; V was cut back by 3 bases and J by 3 bases.

This chain links TRBV4-1 with TRBJ2-5; D gene uncertain. Gene TRBJ2-7 matches the end of the DNA better, so the J call may be wrong. CDR3 length: 14 residues. From germline, CDR1 is MGHRA and CDR2 YSYEKL. The chain's CDR3 is CASSQGLNSYEQYF. CDR3 DNA sequence: TGCGCCAGCAGCCAAGGCTTAAACAGCTACGAGCAGTACTTC.

This sequence joins TRBV6-4 and TRBJ2-3, with D unclear. Germline CDR1 is MRHNA and CDR2 is SNTAGT. This CDR3 contains 17 residues. Trimming removed 0 bases at V and 2 bases at J, with 15 bases between. The chain's CDR3 is CASSDSSGVGHTDTQYF. CDR3 coding DNA: TGTGCCAGCAGTGACTCGAGTGGGGTCGGGCACACAGATACGCAGTATTTT.

V gene TRBV5-4 combines with J gene TRBJ2-7; D not certain. Trimming cost V 0 bases and J 5 bases, with 6 bases left between them. Germline CDR1 and CDR2: SGHNT and YYREEE (reference sequence). The CDR3 sequence is 12 residues long. The CDR3 sequence: CASSLEFNEQYF. DNA for the CDR3: TGTGCCAGCAGCTTGGAGTTCAACGAGCAGTACTTC.

The V and J genes are TRBV21-1 and TRBJ2-1; the D segment call TRBD2 is taken from the table without a DNA check. TRBV21-1 is described as a pseudogene. CDR3 length: 15 residues. CDR3 in DNA: TGTGCCAGCTTCCACCCCAGCGGGAACAACAATGAGCAGTTCTTC. Protein: CASFHPSGNNNEQFF.

The rearrangement links TRBV27 to TRBJ2-7; D is unclear. CDR3 length: 16 residues. V lost 5 bases, J lost 1 base, and 18 bases lay in between. The germline CDR1 and CDR2 sequences are MNHEY and SMNVEV (reference sequence). CDR3: CASSRALGPTSYEQYF. The CDR3 DNA reads TGTGCCAGCAGTCGCGCCCTAGGGCCTACTTCCTACGAGCAGTACTTC.

This chain uses TRBV7-9 with TRBJ1-3; 7 nucleotides match TRBD1. Trimming cost V 6 bases and J 4 bases; bases outside gene matches: 3. There are 13 residues in the CDR3. Germline loops: CDR1 SEHNR, CDR2 FQNEAQ (reference sequence). The CDR3 sequence is CASSEGGGNTIYF. The CDR3 nucleotides read TGTGCCAGCAGTGAAGGGGGCGGAAACACCATATATTTT.

J is TRBJ1-4 and V is TRBV7-6, with a weak D call TRBD1 (5 bases). The CDR3 extends over 16 amino acids. Trimming took off 2 bases at V and 3 bases at J, with 13 bases between the two ends. Germline CDR1 and CDR2: SGHVS and FNYEAQ. The CDR3 DNA reads TGTGCCAGCAGCTTACCTCGTGGAGGGGCTAATGAAAAACTGTTTTTT. Its translation: CASSLPRGGANEKLFF.

The V call is TRBV19, the J call TRBJ1-1, with a tentative D call TRBD1 (5 bases). This CDR3 contains 13 residues. Germline V lookup: CDR1 LNHDA, CDR2 SQIVND (reference sequence). Between the trimmed V and J ends, which lost 7 bases and 5 bases, there was a span of 14 bases. For the CDR3, the DNA is TGTGCCAGTATGGGCCCAGGGAGAACTGAAGCTTTCTTT. This codes for CASMGPGRTEAFF.

V and J are TRBV7-9 and TRBJ1-5, with D possibly TRBD1 on 6 matching bases. Germline V gene sequence: CDR1 SEHNR, CDR2 FQNEAQ (reference sequence). This CDR3 is 14 amino acids long. V was pared by 5 bases and J by 7 bases, with 15 bases between. The CDR3 loop reads CASSPGQILQPQHF. The DNA for the CDR3 is TGTGCCAGCAGCCCAGGACAGATTCTGCAGCCCCAGCATTTT.

The chain employs TRBV6-5 and TRBJ1-4; no firm D call. The ends were cut back, 4 bases at V and 0 bases at J, with 9 bases in the middle. CDR1 is MNHEY and CDR2 is SVGAGI in the germline V gene. The CDR3 runs to 15 residues. The CDR3: CASSSRQATNEKLFF. Here the CDR3 DNA reads TGTGCCAGCAGTTCCCGACAAGCAACTAATGAAAAACTGTTTTTT.

The rearrangement joins TRBV19 to TRBJ1-1; 11 bases are shared with TRBD1. V lost 4 bases to trimming and J lost 3 bases; unmatched junction nucleotides: 7. Germline assignment: CDR1 LNHDA and CDR2 SQIVND (reference sequence). The CDR3 runs 16 residues. Here the CDR3 reads CASSTGQGAPDTEAFF. CDR3 coding DNA: TGTGCCAGTAGTACTGGACAGGGGGCGCCGGACACTGAAGCTTTCTTT.

This clone was detected once. The rearrangement uses TRBV6-5 and TRBJ1-5; 8 bases agree with TRBD1. From germline, CDR1 is MNHEY and CDR2 SVGAGI. The J segment lost 3 bases and the V segment lost 6 bases, leaving 7 bases of the junction unmatched. CDR3 length equals 15 residues. CDR3 DNA sequence: TGTGCCAGCAGAACTGACAGGGGCGCCAATCAGCCCCAGCATTTT. Translating it yields CASRTDRGANQPQHF.

The chain has TRBV15 and TRBJ1-4, with 7 bases identical to TRBD1. This CDR3 comprises 12 residues. CDR1 and CDR2 from the germline V gene are LNHNV and YYDKDF (reference sequence). The V and J ends lost 3 bases and 10 bases, in that order; junction bases with no gene match: 2. CDR3 nucleotide sequence: TGTGCCACCAGCAGGACAGGGTTAAAACTGTTTTTT. Its protein product is CATSRTGLKLFF.

This chain uses TRBV28 with TRBJ2-7, with 9 nucleotides matching TRBD1. The CDR3 consists of 14 residues. Per germline, CDR1 MDHEN and CDR2 SYDVKM. The J segment lost 2 bases and the V segment lost 2 bases, leaving 1 base of the junction unmatched. Written as DNA, the CDR3 is TGTGCCAGCAGTTTAACAGGGGGCCCCTACGAGCAGTACTTC. Its translation: CASSLTGGPYEQYF.

V usage is TRBV28 and J usage is TRBJ1-4; D perhaps matches TRBD1 (6 bases). From germline, CDR1 is MDHEN and CDR2 SYDVKM. Trimming took off 2 bases at V and 0 bases at J, with 7 bases between the two ends. The CDR3 totals 15 residues. The CDR3 here is CASSLNRATNEKLFF. The CDR3 bases are TGTGCCAGCAGTTTAAACAGGGCAACTAATGAAAAACTGTTTTTT.

The CDR3 coding sequence is TGTGCCAGCACTAACGGAGCTGTGGGCTACACCTTC. Translated: CASTNGAVGYTF. The rearrangement joins TRBV2 to TRBJ1-2, with D unclear. V was clipped by 7 bases and J by 8 bases, with 14 bases between them. The CDR3 totals 12 residues. Germline CDR1 and CDR2: SNHLY and FYNNEI.

This clone was observed once. Other DNA sequences in the sample encode the same CDR3. Written as DNA, the CDR3 is TGTGCCAGCAGTTTAAGCTCCTACGAGCAGTACTTC. Its protein product is CASSLSSYEQYF. The rearrangement links TRBV28 to TRBJ2-7; D is ambiguous. V was clipped by 2 bases and J by 0 bases, with 2 bases between them. The CDR3 is 12 residues long. Germline CDR1 reads MDHEN; CDR2 reads SYDVKM.

The chain combines TRBV6-1 with TRBJ2-7; TRBD1 aligns across 10 bases. The CDR3 contains 15 residues. V gave up 4 bases and J gave up 7 bases; unmatched junction bases: 10. Per germline, CDR1 MNHNS and CDR2 SASEGT. The CDR3 spells CASSVWTGGWDEQYF. The CDR3 coding sequence is TGTGCCAGCAGTGTTTGGACAGGGGGATGGGATGAGCAGTACTTC.

This clone was seen a single time. This rearrangement joins TRBV4-1 to TRBJ2-5; 8 bases line up with TRBD1. The closer fit of TRBJ2-7 to the DNA end suggests the J call may be wrong. CDR3 length: 13 amino acids. The germline V gene has CDR1 MGHRA and CDR2 YSYEKL. The CDR3 loop is CASSQGQGFEQYF. For the CDR3, the DNA is TGCGCCAGCAGCCAAGGACAGGGGTTCGAGCAGTACTTC.

The chain uses TRBV10-2 and TRBJ2-7; 11 nucleotides align to TRBD2. J gave up 5 bases and V 4 bases, and 4 bases lay outside the gene matches. CDR3 size: 14 residues. Per the germline V gene, CDR1 is WSHSY and CDR2 is SAAADI. Here the CDR3 reads CASSGTSGSHEQYF. CDR3 nucleotide sequence: TGCGCCAGCAGTGGGACTAGCGGGTCCCACGAGCAGTACTTC.

This rearrangement joins TRBV29-1 to TRBJ2-5; TRBD2 might be the D (6 bases). Between the trimmed V and J ends, which lost 3 bases and 9 bases, there was a span of 11 bases. The CDR3 sequence is 11 residues long. The germline gives CDR1 SQVTM, CDR2 ANQGSEA. The CDR3, as DNA: TGCAGCGTTGAGGAACAGCGGGCCCAGTACTTC. Translation gives CSVEEQRAQYF. The full variable domain, its missing parts supplied by reference TRBV29-1 and TRBJ2-5, is SAVISQKPSRDICQRGTSLTIQCQVDSQVTMMFWYRQQPGQSLTLIATANQGSEATYESGFVIDKFPISRPNLTFSTLTVSNMSPEDSSIYLCSVEEQRAQYFGPGTRLLVL.

The V and J genes are TRBV6-1 and TRBJ2-7; TRBD2 matches 10 bases. Looked up from germline, CDR1 is MNHNS and CDR2 is SASEGT. There are 15 residues in the CDR3. The trim removed 3 bases at V and 0 bases at J, leaving 2 bases unmatched. The CDR3 is CASSEGTSASYEQYF. CDR3 nucleotide sequence: TGTGCCAGCAGTGAGGGGACTAGCGCCTCCTACGAGCAGTACTTC.

V usage is TRBV7-9 and J usage is TRBJ2-2; 8 nucleotides line up with TRBD1. The CDR3 totals 16 residues. Germline CDR1 SEHNR, CDR2 FQNEAQ (reference sequence). V was clipped by 7 bases and J by 6 bases; unmatched bases: 13. This CDR3 reads CASKPNLKTGAGELFF. The CDR3 DNA follows: TGTGCCAGCAAACCGAACCTCAAGACAGGGGCCGGGGAGCTGTTTTTT.

The chain is built from TRBV25-1 and TRBJ1-1, with no clear D. From germline, CDR1 is MGHDK and CDR2 SYGVNS. The CDR3 is 13 amino acids. Trimming pared 7 bases from V and 1 base from J, leaving 10 bases between. The CDR3 here is CASTLGENTEAFF. The DNA of the CDR3 is TGTGCCAGCACGTTAGGAGAGAACACTGAAGCTTTCTTT.